Listed below are T cell receptor beta chains from one sample, sequenced in a study of beta chain features in type 1 diabetes. Only in-frame clones appear in the TCRdb table, and some are missing; sequencing was by immunoSEQ multiplex PCR. The table records hundreds of thousands of clones, 11% to 15% of them present only once. Sample: central memory CD4+ T cells from blood. The receptors shown here come from a man aged 25-45 years in good health. Both conserved end residues are part of each CDR3. Fields, in order: D gene, V gene, J gene, clone size, CDR3 DNA, CDR3 protein. A D gene is named only where the DNA matches it firmly. The size field is filled for only some rows; it gives once, few, many or a size class.

D gene: TRBD2
V gene: TRBV5-1
J gene: TRBJ2-2
clone size: -
CDR3 DNA: TGCGCCAGCAGCCCACAGCCAGCGGGGGCCGGGGAGCTGTTTTTT
CDR3 protein: CASSPQPAGAGELFF

D gene: TRBD2
V gene: TRBV10-3
J gene: TRBJ2-3
clone size: few
CDR3 DNA: TGTGCCACCGACAGCGGGGGGGAACCCACAGATACGCAGTATTTT
CDR3 protein: CATDSGGEPTDTQYF

D gene: -
V gene: TRBV11-2
J gene: TRBJ1-3
clone size: few
CDR3 DNA: TGTGCCAGCAGCTTAGCCGGAAACACCATATATTTT
CDR3 protein: CASSLAGNTIYF

D gene: TRBD1
V gene: TRBV6-5
J gene: TRBJ1-4
clone size: few
CDR3 DNA: TGTGCCAGCAGTCGCGACAGGGGACCCAATGAAAAACTGTTTTTT
CDR3 protein: CASSRDRGPNEKLFF

D gene: -
V gene: TRBV19
J gene: TRBJ1-5
clone size: -
CDR3 DNA: TGTGCCAGTTCCGGGACAACGAATCAGCCCCAGCATTTT
CDR3 protein: CASSGTTNQPQHF

D gene: -
V gene: TRBV6-6
J gene: TRBJ2-5
clone size: many
CDR3 DNA: TGTGCCAGCAGTCCTAGAGGGGTGAGAGAGACCCAGTACTTC
CDR3 protein: CASSPRGVRETQYF

D gene: -
V gene: TRBV7-9
J gene: TRBJ1-2
clone size: -
CDR3 DNA: TGTGCCAGCAGCTCCGTCGGCTTGAACTATGGCTACACCTTC
CDR3 protein: CASSSVGLNYGYTF

D gene: TRBD2
V gene: TRBV29-1
J gene: TRBJ2-7
clone size: -
CDR3 DNA: TGCAGCGTTACAGTAGCGGGGGGGCCCAACGAGCAGTACTTC
CDR3 protein: CSVTVAGGPNEQYF

D gene: TRBD1
V gene: TRBV18
J gene: TRBJ2-5
clone size: few
CDR3 DNA: TGTGCCAGCTCACGACAGGGGTTCGAGACCCAGTACTTC
CDR3 protein: CASSRQGFETQYF

D gene: -
V gene: TRBV29-1
J gene: TRBJ1-1
clone size: few
CDR3 DNA: TGCAGCGCTAGGGTGGGCACTGAAGCTTTCTTT
CDR3 protein: CSARVGTEAFF

D gene: -
V gene: TRBV9
J gene: TRBJ2-2
clone size: few
CDR3 DNA: TGTGCCAGCAGCAGGAGCAGGGGATCGGCCACCGGGGAGCTGTTTTTT
CDR3 protein: CASSRSRGSATGELFF

D gene: TRBD1
V gene: TRBV29-1
J gene: TRBJ2-3
clone size: -
CDR3 DNA: TGCAGCGTTGAAGCCCGGGACAGGGGAACAGATACGCAGTATTTT
CDR3 protein: CSVEARDRGTDTQYF

D gene: TRBD2
V gene: TRBV4-1
J gene: TRBJ2-1
clone size: few
CDR3 DNA: TGCGCCAGCAGCCAAGAGAGACTAGCGGGAGCCAGCGGTGAGCAGTTCTTC
CDR3 protein: CASSQERLAGASGEQFF

D gene: -
V gene: TRBV7-8
J gene: TRBJ2-3
clone size: -
CDR3 DNA: TGTGCCAGCCTAAAAGAAGGGTGGGGCGATACGCAGTATTTT
CDR3 protein: CASLKEGWGDTQYF

D gene: TRBD1
V gene: TRBV28
J gene: TRBJ1-5
clone size: few
CDR3 DNA: TGTGCCAGCAGATGGGACAGGGGACAGCAGCCCCAGCATTTT
CDR3 protein: CASRWDRGQQPQHF

D gene: -
V gene: TRBV9
J gene: TRBJ1-4
clone size: -
CDR3 DNA: TGTGCCAGCAGTTTTGGGGCGGCCAATGAAAAACTGTTTTTT
CDR3 protein: CASSFGAANEKLFF

D gene: -
V gene: TRBV15
J gene: TRBJ1-1
clone size: many
CDR3 DNA: TGTGCCACCAGCAGAGGGTGGCGTGGGGGGACTGAAGCTTTCTTT
CDR3 protein: CATSRGWRGGTEAFF

D gene: -
V gene: TRBV13
J gene: TRBJ2-2
clone size: -
CDR3 DNA: TGTGCCAGCAGCCTAGTGAGTTACCGGGAGCTGTTTTTT
CDR3 protein: CASSLVSYRELFF

D gene: -
V gene: TRBV4-3
J gene: TRBJ2-7
clone size: -
CDR3 DNA: TGCGCCAGCAGCCTTTCCATTGGGGTCTCTTCAGGGGAGCAGTACTTC
CDR3 protein: CASSLSIGVSSGEQYF

D gene: TRBD1
V gene: TRBV7-8
J gene: TRBJ1-1
clone size: few
CDR3 DNA: TGTGCCAGCAGCTTAGGTTTGGGGACAGGGAGGTGGACTGAAGCTTTCTTT
CDR3 protein: CASSLGLGTGRWTEAFF

D gene: TRBD2
V gene: TRBV11-2
J gene: TRBJ2-1
clone size: few
CDR3 DNA: TGTGCCAGCAGCTACGGGACTAGCGCGTACAATGAGCAGTTCTTC
CDR3 protein: CASSYGTSAYNEQFF

D gene: -
V gene: TRBV4-3
J gene: TRBJ1-2
clone size: -
CDR3 DNA: TGCGCCAGCAGCCAAGGGGCCCTGGGAAATTCGGAGGGCTACACCTTC
CDR3 protein: CASSQGALGNSEGYTF

D gene: -
V gene: TRBV11-3
J gene: TRBJ2-2
clone size: -
CDR3 DNA: TGTGCCAGCAGCCAGCGCGCGAACACCGGGGAGCTGTTTTTT
CDR3 protein: CASSQRANTGELFF

D gene: -
V gene: TRBV29-1
J gene: TRBJ1-1
clone size: few
CDR3 DNA: TGCAGCGTTGGTGGGGCGGGTACTGAAGCTTTCTTT
CDR3 protein: CSVGGAGTEAFF

D gene: TRBD1
V gene: TRBV4-2
J gene: TRBJ2-1
clone size: few
CDR3 DNA: TGTGCCAGCAGCCTGAGGGACAGGGGCCACAATGAGCAGTTCTTC
CDR3 protein: CASSLRDRGHNEQFF

D gene: -
V gene: TRBV20-1
J gene: TRBJ1-2
clone size: -
CDR3 DNA: TGCAGTGCTAGAGAGGGGAATGGCTACACCTTC
CDR3 protein: CSAREGNGYTF

D gene: -
V gene: TRBV29-1
J gene: TRBJ1-2
clone size: few
CDR3 DNA: TGCAGCGTCCGATATGGATCAGGGATCAACTATGGCTACACCTTC
CDR3 protein: CSVRYGSGINYGYTF

D gene: -
V gene: TRBV6-1
J gene: TRBJ1-1
clone size: few
CDR3 DNA: TGTGCCAGCGGCCGGGCCAAGGGCACTGAAGCTTTCTTT
CDR3 protein: CASGRAKGTEAFF

D gene: TRBD1
V gene: TRBV27
J gene: TRBJ1-2
clone size: many
CDR3 DNA: TGTGCCAGCAGTTCAACAGGGACAGGGTACACCTTC
CDR3 protein: CASSSTGTGYTF

D gene: TRBD2
V gene: TRBV5-1
J gene: TRBJ2-2
clone size: -
CDR3 DNA: TGCGCCAGCAGATCCGGGACTAGCACGGGGGAGCTGTTTTTT
CDR3 protein: CASRSGTSTGELFF

D gene: -
V gene: TRBV5-4
J gene: TRBJ2-7
clone size: many
CDR3 DNA: TGTGCCAGCAGCTCGTCAGGGTCCGAGCAGTACTTC
CDR3 protein: CASSSSGSEQYF

D gene: -
V gene: TRBV14
J gene: TRBJ2-5
clone size: -
CDR3 DNA: TGTGCCAGCAGCCACGGAACCACTTACCAAGAGACCCAGTACTTC
CDR3 protein: CASSHGTTYQETQYF

D gene: TRBD2
V gene: TRBV7-2
J gene: TRBJ2-5
clone size: -
CDR3 DNA: TGTGCCAGCAGCTTACTAGCGGGGGGACCCGGGACCCAGTACTTC
CDR3 protein: CASSLLAGGPGTQYF

D gene: TRBD2
V gene: TRBV5-4
J gene: TRBJ2-3
clone size: few
CDR3 DNA: TGCGCCAGCAGCCAAGGTCAAACTAGCGGATCCACAGATACGCAGTATTTT
CDR3 protein: CASSQGQTSGSTDTQYF

D gene: -
V gene: TRBV7-2
J gene: TRBJ2-5
clone size: -
CDR3 DNA: TGTGCCAGCAGCTTATATTCCGGCAAAGAGACCCAGTACTTC
CDR3 protein: CASSLYSGKETQYF

D gene: -
V gene: TRBV7-7
J gene: TRBJ2-5
clone size: few
CDR3 DNA: TGTGCCATCAGCGCTGGGGGGGCCGAAGAGACCCAGTACTTC
CDR3 protein: CAISAGGAEETQYF

D gene: -
V gene: TRBV6-1
J gene: TRBJ1-5
clone size: -
CDR3 DNA: TGTGCCAGCAGTGTAGAGGGGGTTCAGCCCCAGCATTTT
CDR3 protein: CASSVEGVQPQHF

D gene: -
V gene: TRBV9
J gene: TRBJ2-5
clone size: -
CDR3 DNA: TGTGCCAGCAGCGGCGGGACGACAGTCCAAGAGACCCAGTACTTC
CDR3 protein: CASSGGTTVQETQYF

D gene: TRBD1
V gene: TRBV27
J gene: TRBJ1-5
clone size: -
CDR3 DNA: TGTGCCAGCAGCCGCGGGACAGGACATCAGCCCCAGCATTTT
CDR3 protein: CASSRGTGHQPQHF

D gene: -
V gene: TRBV6-5
J gene: TRBJ2-7
clone size: few
CDR3 DNA: TGTGCCAGCAGCTCCGGACGGTACTACGAGCAGTACTTC
CDR3 protein: CASSSGRYYEQYF

D gene: -
V gene: TRBV7-6
J gene: TRBJ2-5
clone size: -
CDR3 DNA: TGTGCCAGCAGCTTCGGCAGGCAAGAGACCCAGTACTTC
CDR3 protein: CASSFGRQETQYF

D gene: TRBD1
V gene: TRBV5-1
J gene: TRBJ2-7
clone size: -
CDR3 DNA: TGCGCCAGCAGGCTTCGACAGGGGTACGAGCAGTACTTC
CDR3 protein: CASRLRQGYEQYF

D gene: -
V gene: TRBV30
J gene: TRBJ1-1
clone size: few
CDR3 DNA: TGTGCCTGGAGTGTATTTAGAGGGGCGAACACTGAAGCTTTCTTT
CDR3 protein: CAWSVFRGANTEAFF